A single T cell receptor beta chain is shown here with its context. Antigen unknown. Germline CDR1 reads DFQATT; CDR2 reads SNEGSKA (reference sequence). The V end lost 8 bases, the J end lost 4 bases, and 20 bases lay between the germline ends. This CDR3 spans 14 amino acids. The record originates from a study of T cells after yellow fever vaccination. Study information: In the case of low-cell-number fractions, SMART-Seq v4 Ultra Low Input was used for preparation.

Study-wide findings and caveats: Within FACS-sorted repertoires, abundant clonotypes contaminating from the bulk population could be present. It was a weaker secondary response, yet one that peaked faster, at day 5 versus 15. Subsequent booster samples again held most clones from primary vaccination (96% CD4, about 86% CD8).

TCRdb independently ran MiXCR on the 5' RACE reads; one entry per CDR3 protein. The table includes 450,000 to 550,000 distinct CDR3 sequences, 21% detected once. The sample was PBMCs, taken around 3 weeks after the first yellow fever vaccination. The TCR was taken from a man younger than 35 who received the YFV17D yellow fever vaccine. V gene TRBV20-1 combines with J gene TRBJ1-1, with unresolved D. Here the CDR3 reads CSTYYRGKSTEAFF. The CDR3 DNA reads as TGCAGTACATACTACCGGGGTAAGAGCACTGAAGCTTTCTTT.